What follows describes a single TCR beta chain. Its cognate antigen is unknown. These data originate in a study of persistence of HIV-infected CD4 T cells. CDR1 is SQVTM, CDR2 ANQGSEA, per germline. V was clipped by 6 bases and J by 1 base, with 7 bases between them. The CDR3 consists of 12 residues. The immunoSEQ assay was version 4, run in survey mode. The data were produced by immunoSEQ multiplex PCR, yet TCRdb's version contains in-frame clones alone and is incomplete. The sample consists of about 40,000 clones, 75% to 85% of them appearing once. An overlapping HIV-1 Gag peptide pool stimulated these cells at about 1 ug/peptide/mL. CD40L/CD69 double-negative CD45RO-high memory CD4+ T cells were collected. For at least 4 years, plasma HIV-1 RNA was undetectable (<50 copies/mL).

Sequenced material: CD4+ T cells sorted from PBMCs after approximately 18-hour stimulation, taken from a patient who received antiretroviral therapy. The TCR was taken from an adult man with HIV who was CMV-seropositive. The chain is built from TRBV29-1 and TRBJ1-3; maybe TRBD1 (5 bases). The CDR3 nucleotides read TGCAGCGTCGGGACTTCTGGAAACACCATATATTTT. Amino acid sequence: CSVGTSGNTIYF.